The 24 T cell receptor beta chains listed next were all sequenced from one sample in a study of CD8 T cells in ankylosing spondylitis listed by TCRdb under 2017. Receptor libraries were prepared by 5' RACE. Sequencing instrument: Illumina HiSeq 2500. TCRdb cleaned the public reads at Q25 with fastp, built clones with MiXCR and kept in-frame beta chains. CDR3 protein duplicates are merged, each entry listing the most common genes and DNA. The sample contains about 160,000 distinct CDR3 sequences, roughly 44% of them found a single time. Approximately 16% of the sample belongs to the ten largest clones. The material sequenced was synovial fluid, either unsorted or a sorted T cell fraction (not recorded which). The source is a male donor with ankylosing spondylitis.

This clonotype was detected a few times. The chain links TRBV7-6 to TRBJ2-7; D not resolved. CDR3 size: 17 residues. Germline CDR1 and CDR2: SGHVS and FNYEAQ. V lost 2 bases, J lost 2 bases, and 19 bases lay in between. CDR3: CASSLQPPHLRPYEQYF. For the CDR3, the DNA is TGTGCCAGCAGCTTACAGCCCCCACACTTAAGACCCTACGAGCAGTACTTC.

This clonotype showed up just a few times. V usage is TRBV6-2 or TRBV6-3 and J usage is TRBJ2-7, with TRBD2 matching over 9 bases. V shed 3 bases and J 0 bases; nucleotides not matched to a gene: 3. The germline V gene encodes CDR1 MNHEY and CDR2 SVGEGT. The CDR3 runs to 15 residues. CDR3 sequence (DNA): TGTGCCAGCAGTTATAGCGGGAGCAGCTCCTACGAGCAGTACTTC. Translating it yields CASSYSGSSSYEQYF.

The CDR3 spells CASSYQGITDTQYF. In DNA, the CDR3 is TGTGCCAGCAGCTACCAGGGGATAACAGATACGCAGTATTTT. J is TRBJ2-3 and V is TRBV7-6, with D possibly matching TRBD1 (6 bases). Germline CDR1 reads SGHVS; CDR2 reads FNYEAQ. CDR3 length: 14 amino acids. The germline V and J ends were trimmed by 4 bases and 3 bases, with 11 bases remaining between them.

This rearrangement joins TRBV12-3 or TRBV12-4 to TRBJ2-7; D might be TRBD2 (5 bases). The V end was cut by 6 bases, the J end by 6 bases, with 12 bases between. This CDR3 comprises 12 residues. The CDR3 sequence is CASRLGYSEQYF. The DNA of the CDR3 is TGTGCCAGCAGACTAGGATACTCCGAGCAGTACTTC.

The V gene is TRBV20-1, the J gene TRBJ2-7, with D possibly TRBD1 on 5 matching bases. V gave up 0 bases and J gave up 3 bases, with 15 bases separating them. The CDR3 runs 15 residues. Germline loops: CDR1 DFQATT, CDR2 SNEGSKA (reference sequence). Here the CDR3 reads CSARDIGHLSYEQYF. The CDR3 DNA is TGCAGTGCTAGAGATATCGGACATTTAAGCTACGAGCAGTACTTC.

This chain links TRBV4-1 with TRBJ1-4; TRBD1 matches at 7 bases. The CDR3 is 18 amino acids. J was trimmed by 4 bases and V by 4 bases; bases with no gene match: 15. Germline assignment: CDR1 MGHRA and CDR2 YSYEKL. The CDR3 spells CASSPRTGRLGFNEKLFF. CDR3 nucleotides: TGCGCCAGCAGCCCGCGGACAGGCCGTTTGGGGTTTAATGAAAAACTGTTTTTT.

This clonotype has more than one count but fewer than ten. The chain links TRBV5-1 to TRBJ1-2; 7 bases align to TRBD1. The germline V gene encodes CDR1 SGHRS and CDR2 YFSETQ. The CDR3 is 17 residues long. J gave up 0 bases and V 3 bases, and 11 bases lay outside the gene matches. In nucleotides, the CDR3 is TGCGCCAGCAGCTCTGCTCGCGGACAGGCAACTAACTATGGCTACACCTTC. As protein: CASSSARGQATNYGYTF.

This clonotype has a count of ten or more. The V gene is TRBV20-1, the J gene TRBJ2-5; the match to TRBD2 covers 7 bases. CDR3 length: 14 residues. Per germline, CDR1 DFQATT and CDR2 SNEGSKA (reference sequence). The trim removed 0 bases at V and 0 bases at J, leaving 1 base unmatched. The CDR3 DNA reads TGCAGTGCTAGAGAGGGGGGGAACCAAGAGACCCAGTACTTC. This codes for CSAREGGNQETQYF.

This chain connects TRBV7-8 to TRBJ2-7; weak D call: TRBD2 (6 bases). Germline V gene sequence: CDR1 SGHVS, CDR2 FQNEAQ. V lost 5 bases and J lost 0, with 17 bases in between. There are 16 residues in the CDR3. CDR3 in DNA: TGTGCCAGCAGCCCCCAGCGGGTTTTCGTCTCCTACGAGCAGTACTTC. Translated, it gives CASSPQRVFVSYEQYF.

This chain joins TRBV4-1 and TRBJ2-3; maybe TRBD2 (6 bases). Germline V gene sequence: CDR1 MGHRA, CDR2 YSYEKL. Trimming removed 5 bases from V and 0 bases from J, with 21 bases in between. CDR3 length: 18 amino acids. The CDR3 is CASSKTSLPLTSTDTQYF. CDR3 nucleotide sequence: TGCGCCAGCAGCAAAACTAGCTTACCCCTTACTAGCACAGATACGCAGTATTTT.

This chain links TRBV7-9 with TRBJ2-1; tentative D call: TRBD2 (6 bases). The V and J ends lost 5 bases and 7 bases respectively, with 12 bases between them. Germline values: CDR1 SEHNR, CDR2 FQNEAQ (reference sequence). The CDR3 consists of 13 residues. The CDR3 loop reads CASSPGTPNEQFF. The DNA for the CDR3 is TGTGCCAGCAGCCCCGGGACTCCTAATGAGCAGTTCTTC.

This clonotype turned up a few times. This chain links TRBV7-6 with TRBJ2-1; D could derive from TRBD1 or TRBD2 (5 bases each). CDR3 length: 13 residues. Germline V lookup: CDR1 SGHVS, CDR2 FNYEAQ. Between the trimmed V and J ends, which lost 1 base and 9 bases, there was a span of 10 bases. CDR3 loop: CASSLVRGTEQFF. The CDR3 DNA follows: TGTGCCAGCAGCTTAGTCAGAGGGACTGAGCAGTTCTTC.

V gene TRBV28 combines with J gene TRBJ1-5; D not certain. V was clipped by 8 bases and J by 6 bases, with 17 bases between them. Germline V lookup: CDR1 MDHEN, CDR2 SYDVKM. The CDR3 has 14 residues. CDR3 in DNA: TGTGCCAGCCATCCGCCGGGCACTCGTCAGCCCCAGCATTTT. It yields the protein CASHPPGTRQPQHF.

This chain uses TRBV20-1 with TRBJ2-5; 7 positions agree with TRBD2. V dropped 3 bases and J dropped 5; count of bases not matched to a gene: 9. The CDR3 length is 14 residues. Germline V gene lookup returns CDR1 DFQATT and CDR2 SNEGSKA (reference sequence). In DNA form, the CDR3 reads TGCAGTGCTAGCTTCGCGGGAGTGGCGGAGACCCAGTACTTC. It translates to CSASFAGVAETQYF.

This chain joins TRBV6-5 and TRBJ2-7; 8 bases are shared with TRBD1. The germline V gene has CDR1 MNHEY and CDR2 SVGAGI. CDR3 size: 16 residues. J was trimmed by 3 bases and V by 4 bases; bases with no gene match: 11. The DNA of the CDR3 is TGTGCCAGCAGTTCGGAAGCCGGGACAGGTGGCTACGAGCAGTACTTC. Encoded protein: CASSSEAGTGGYEQYF.

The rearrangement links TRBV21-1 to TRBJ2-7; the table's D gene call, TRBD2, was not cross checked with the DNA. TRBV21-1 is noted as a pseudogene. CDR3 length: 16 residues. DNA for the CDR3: TGTGCCAGCAATGAGGGACTAGCGGGGCCCCGGGACGAGCAGTACTTC. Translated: CASNEGLAGPRDEQYF.

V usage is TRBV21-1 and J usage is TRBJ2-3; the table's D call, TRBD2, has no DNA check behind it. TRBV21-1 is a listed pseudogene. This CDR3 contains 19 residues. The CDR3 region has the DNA TGTGCCAGCAGCAAGGAGCTAGCGGGAGTTAAACTTAGCACAGATACGCAGTATTTT. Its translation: CASSKELAGVKLSTDTQYF.

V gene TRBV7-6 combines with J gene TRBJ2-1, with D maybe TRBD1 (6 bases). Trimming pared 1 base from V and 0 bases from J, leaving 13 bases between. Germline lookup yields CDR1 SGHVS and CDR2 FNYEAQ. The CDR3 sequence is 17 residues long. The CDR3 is CASSLGRGLSSYNEQFF. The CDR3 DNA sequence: TGTGCCAGCAGCTTAGGCAGGGGCCTTAGCTCCTACAATGAGCAGTTCTTC. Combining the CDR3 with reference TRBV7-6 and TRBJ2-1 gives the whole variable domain GAGVSQSPRYKVTKRGQDVALRCDPISGHVSLYWYRQALGQGPEFLTYFNYEAQQDKSGLPNDRFSAERPEGSISTLTIQRTEQRDSAMYRCASSLGRGLSSYNEQFFGPGTRLTVL.

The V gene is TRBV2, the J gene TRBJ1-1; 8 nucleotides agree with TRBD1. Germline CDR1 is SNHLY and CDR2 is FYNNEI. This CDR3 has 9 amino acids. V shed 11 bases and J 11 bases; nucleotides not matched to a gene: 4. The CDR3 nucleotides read TGTGCCCCCAGGGGGCACGCTTTCTTT. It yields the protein CAPRGHAFF.

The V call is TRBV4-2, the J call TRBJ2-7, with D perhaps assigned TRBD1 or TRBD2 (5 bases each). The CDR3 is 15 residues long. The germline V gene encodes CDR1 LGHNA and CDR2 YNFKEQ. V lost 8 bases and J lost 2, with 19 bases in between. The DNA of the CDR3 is TGTGCCAGCGGGGGTGAGGCGTACGGGACCTACGAGCAGTACTTC. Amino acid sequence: CASGGEAYGTYEQYF.

The CDR3 spells CASSLVGGEVGELFF. CDR3 bases: TGTGCCAGCAGTTTAGTAGGGGGCGAAGTCGGGGAGCTGTTTTTT. This chain uses TRBV12-3 or TRBV12-4 with TRBJ2-2; 7 bases match TRBD1. The CDR3 sequence is 15 residues long. The V and J ends lost 1 base and 7 bases, in that order; junction bases with no gene match: 6.

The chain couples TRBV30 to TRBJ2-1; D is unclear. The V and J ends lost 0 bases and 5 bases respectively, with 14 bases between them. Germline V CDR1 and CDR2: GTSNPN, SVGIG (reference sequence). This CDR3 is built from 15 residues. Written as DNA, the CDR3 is TGTGCCTGGAGTGTCGGGCACTCTTTGGACAATGAGCAGTTCTTC. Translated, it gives CAWSVGHSLDNEQFF.

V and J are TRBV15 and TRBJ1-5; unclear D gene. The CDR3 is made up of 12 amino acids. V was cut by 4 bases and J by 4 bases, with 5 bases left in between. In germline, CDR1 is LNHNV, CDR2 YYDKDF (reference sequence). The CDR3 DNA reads TGTGCCACCAGCAACGAAAATCAGCCCCAGCATTTT. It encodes CATSNENQPQHF.

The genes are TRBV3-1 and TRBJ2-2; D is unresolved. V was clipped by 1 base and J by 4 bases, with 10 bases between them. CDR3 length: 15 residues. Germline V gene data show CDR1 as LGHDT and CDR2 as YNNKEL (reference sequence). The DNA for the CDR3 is TGTGCCAGCAGCCAAGGCGAACAGACCACCGGGGAGCTGTTTTTT. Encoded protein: CASSQGEQTTGELFF. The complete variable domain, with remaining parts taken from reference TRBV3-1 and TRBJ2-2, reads DTAVSQTPKYLVTQMGNDKSIKCEQNLGHDTMYWYKQDSKKFLKIMFSYNNKELIINETVPNRFSPKSPDKAHLNLHINSLELGDSAVYFCASSQGEQTTGELFFGEGSRLTVL.